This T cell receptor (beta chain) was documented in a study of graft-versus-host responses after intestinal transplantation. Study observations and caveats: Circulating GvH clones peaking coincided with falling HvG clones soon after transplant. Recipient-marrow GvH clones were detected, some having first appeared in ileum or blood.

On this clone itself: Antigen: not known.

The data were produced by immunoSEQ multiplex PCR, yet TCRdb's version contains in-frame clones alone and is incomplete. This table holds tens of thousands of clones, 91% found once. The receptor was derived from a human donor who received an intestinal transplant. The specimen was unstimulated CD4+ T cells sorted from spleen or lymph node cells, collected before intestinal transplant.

CDR3 nucleotide sequence: TGTGCCAGCAGCTCCGGGACTGCCAGAACTGAAGCTTTCTTT. It specifies CASSSGTARTEAFF. The genes are TRBV7-8 and TRBJ1-1, with a tentative D call TRBD1 (5 bases). The V end lost 4 bases, the J end lost 5 bases, and 14 bases lay between the germline ends. The germline gives CDR1 SGHVS, CDR2 FQNEAQ. This CDR3 has 14 residues.